This T cell receptor beta chain was sequenced in a study of T-cell memory formation after mild COVID-19. General study findings and limits: Confirmation was lacking for SARS-CoV-2 specificity of second-wave clones that peaked on day 37.

V trimming: 3 bases; J trimming: 5 bases; junction bases outside the gene matches: 16. Per germline, CDR1 DFQATT and CDR2 SNEGSKA (reference sequence). CDR3 length: 17 residues. TCRdb re-derived calls from the 5' RACE reads in MiXCR, one entry per CDR3 protein. The sample carries around 300,000 distinct CDR3 sequences, 7% to 10% recorded once. On this clonotype itself: Its target is unknown.

The rearrangement joins TRBV20-1 to TRBJ2-5; 9 positions agree with TRBD2. The sample taken for sequencing was PBMCs or a T cell subset sorted from them (not recorded which). This sequence originates from a man younger than 35 who had mild COVID-19 (a few samples of this study predate the infection). Cell type and time point are not known. CDR3 loop: CSASGLGLAGQAETQYF. In DNA form, the CDR3 reads TGCAGTGCTAGTGGCCTCGGCCTAGCGGGGCAGGCGGAGACCCAGTACTTC.